The source of this T cell receptor beta chain is a study of CD8+ T cells in alopecia areata. Study-wide results and limits: The study found higher clonality in lesional than normal scalp, especially in alopecia totalis/universalis. Sequencing of scalp samples also captures resident alphabeta T cells of normal skin.

Specimens obtained from alopecia areata patients comprised lesional scalp punch biopsies and peripheral blood. RNA extraction and reverse transcription yielded cDNA as sequencing template. This table comes from immunoSEQ multiplex PCR, and its TCRdb copy is limited to in-frame clones, with some not included. The sample contains approximately 99,000 clones, 55% to 70% of which appear only once. In the case of this clone: Its antigen is still unknown.

The CDR3 length is 14 residues. Looked up from germline, CDR1 is SEHNR and CDR2 is FQNEAQ (reference sequence). Trimming took 5 bases from V and 6 from J, leaving 14 bases between them. The source is a human donor with alopecia areata. The sequencing sample was made of NKG2D-low CD8+ T cells sorted from blood. The chain couples TRBV7-9 to TRBJ2-1; D is undetermined. The CDR3 nucleotides are TGTGCCAGCAGCACACGGACCCTATTCAATGAGCAGTTCTTC. It yields the protein CASSTRTLFNEQFF.